This TCR beta chain was recovered during a study of beta chain features in type 1 diabetes. The study, taken as a whole, reports: A moderate, significant TCRB CDR3 shortening appeared in type 1 diabetes across four CD4+ subsets. More deletions and fewer insertions at VDJ junctions were seen in type 1 diabetes patients.

CD45RO/CCR7/CD25/CD127/CD95/CD27 staining was used to isolate CD4+ naive, central memory, regulatory and stem cell-like memory cells by sorting. All of the isolated RNA was reverse transcribed, so expressed TCRB transcripts were sequenced. TCRdb's table, derived via immunoSEQ multiplex PCR, lists solely in-frame clones and lacks some. Of fewer than 350,000 clones listed, 15% are singletons. This clone was seen only a few times. The antigen remains unidentified. Sequencing was done on a sample of naive CD4+ T cells from blood. The receptor's source is a man between 18 and 35 years old with type 1 diabetes.

The CDR3 DNA sequence: TGTGCCAGCAGCCCAGGGACAGGGGGCGAGCAGTACTTC. Its protein product is CASSPGTGGEQYF. J is TRBJ2-7 and V is TRBV28, with 11 positions matching TRBD1. V was pared by 6 bases and J by 6 bases, with 4 bases of the junction left unmatched. CDR3 size: 13 residues. The germline CDR1 and CDR2 sequences are MDHEN and SYDVKM.